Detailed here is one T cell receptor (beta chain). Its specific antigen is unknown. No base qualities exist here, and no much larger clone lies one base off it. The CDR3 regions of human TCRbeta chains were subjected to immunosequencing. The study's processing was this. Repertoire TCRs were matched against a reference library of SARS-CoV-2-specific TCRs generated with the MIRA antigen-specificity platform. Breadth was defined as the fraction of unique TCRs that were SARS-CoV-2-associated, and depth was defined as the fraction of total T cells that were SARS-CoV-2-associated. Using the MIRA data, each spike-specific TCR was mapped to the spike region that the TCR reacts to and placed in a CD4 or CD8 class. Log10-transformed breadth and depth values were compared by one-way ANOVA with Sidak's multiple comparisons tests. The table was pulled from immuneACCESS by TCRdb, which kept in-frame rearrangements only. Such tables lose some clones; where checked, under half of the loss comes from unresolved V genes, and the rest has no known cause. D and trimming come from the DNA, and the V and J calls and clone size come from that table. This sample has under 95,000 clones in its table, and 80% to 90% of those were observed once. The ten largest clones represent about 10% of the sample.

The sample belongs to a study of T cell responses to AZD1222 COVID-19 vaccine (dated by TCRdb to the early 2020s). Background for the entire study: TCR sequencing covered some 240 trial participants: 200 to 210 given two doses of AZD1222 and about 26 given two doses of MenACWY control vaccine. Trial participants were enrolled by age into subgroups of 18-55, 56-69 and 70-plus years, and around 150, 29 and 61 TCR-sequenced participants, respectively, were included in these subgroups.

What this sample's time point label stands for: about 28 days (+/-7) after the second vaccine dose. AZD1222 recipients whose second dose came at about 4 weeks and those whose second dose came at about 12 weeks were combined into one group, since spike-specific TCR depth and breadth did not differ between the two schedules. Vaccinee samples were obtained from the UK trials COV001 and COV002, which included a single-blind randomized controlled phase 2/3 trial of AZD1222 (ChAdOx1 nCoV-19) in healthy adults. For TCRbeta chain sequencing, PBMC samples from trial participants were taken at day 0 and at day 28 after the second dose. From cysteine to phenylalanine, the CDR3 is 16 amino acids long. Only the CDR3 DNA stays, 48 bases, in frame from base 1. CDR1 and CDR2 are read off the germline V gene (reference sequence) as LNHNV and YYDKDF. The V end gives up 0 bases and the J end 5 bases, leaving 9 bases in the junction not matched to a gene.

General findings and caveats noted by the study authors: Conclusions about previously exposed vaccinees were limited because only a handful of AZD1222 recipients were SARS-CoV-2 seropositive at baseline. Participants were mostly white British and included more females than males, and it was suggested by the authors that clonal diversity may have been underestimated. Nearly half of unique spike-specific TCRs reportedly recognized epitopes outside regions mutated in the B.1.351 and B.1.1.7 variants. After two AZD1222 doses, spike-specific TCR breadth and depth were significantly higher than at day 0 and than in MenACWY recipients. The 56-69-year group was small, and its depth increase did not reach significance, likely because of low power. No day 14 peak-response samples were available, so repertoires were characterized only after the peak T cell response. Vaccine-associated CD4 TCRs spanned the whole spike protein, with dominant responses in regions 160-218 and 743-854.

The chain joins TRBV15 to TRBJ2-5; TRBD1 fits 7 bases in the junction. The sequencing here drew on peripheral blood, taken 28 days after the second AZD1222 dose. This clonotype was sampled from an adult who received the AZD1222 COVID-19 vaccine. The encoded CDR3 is CATSRDGTGEWETQYF. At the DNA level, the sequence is TGTGCCACCAGCAGAGACGGCACAGGGGAATGGGAGACCCAGTACTTC. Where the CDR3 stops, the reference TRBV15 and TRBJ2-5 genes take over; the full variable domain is DAMVIQNPRYQVTQFGKPVTLSCSQTLNHNVMYWYQQKSSQAPKLLFHYYDKDFNNEADTPDNFQSRRPNTSFCFLDIRSPGLGDTAMYLCATSRDGTGEWETQYFGPGTRLLVL.